This T cell receptor (beta chain) is from a study of cytomegalovirus exposure and HLA in healthy donors. General study results and limits: Published work reported that the classifier diagnosed cytomegalovirus status with high specificity and sensitivity. The listing of 150 to 200 TCR beta chains classed them as cytomegalovirus-associated. Rarity marked most TCR sequences, yet some public TCRs occurred in many donors.

This CDR3 region has 18 residues. CDR1 LGHNT and CDR2 FRNRAP come from the germline V gene. Trimming cost V 0 bases and J 0 bases, with 17 bases left between them. The PCR employed 60 Vbeta primers together with 13 Jbeta primers. Original processing notes: Among the unique TCR beta chains that a later analysis counted, about 86 million in all, about 10 million were shared. Clones were read by immunoSEQ multiplex PCR, and TCRdb kept only the in-frame ones, dropping some. The V and J calls and clone size were taken over from that table, and D and trimming were inferred from the DNA. Of roughly 200,000 clones in the sample, 70% are singletons; the top ten hold 2.6%. About this clone itself: Its antigen is not known.

This TCR came from a middle-aged man in good health and CMV-seropositive. This rearrangement joins TRBV12-5 to TRBJ1-1; a possible D gene is TRBD1 (5 bases). The sequencing input was PBMCs. CDR3 region: CASGLVGAQMTMNTEAFF. DNA of the CDR3: TGTGCTAGTGGTTTGGTAGGGGCACAGATGACAATGAACACTGAAGCTTTCTTT.